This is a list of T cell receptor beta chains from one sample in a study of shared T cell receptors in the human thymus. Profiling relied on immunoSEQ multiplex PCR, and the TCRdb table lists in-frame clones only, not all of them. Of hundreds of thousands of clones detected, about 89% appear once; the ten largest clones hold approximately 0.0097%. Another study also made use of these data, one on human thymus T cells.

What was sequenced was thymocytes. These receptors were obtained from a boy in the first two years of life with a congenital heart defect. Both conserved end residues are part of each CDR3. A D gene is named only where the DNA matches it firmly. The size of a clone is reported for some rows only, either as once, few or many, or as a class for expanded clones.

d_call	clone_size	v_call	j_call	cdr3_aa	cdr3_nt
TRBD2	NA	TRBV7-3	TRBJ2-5	CASSPGLAGQETQYF	TGTGCCAGCAGCCCGGGGCTAGCGGGGCAAGAGACCCAGTACTTC
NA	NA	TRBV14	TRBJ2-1	CASSHEAGHRYNEQFF	TGTGCCAGCAGCCACGAAGCGGGACATCGATACAATGAGCAGTTCTTC
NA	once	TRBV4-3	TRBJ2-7	CASSQDVGQGFLSYEQYF	TGCGCCAGCAGCCAAGATGTGGGGCAGGGTTTCCTCTCCTACGAGCAGTACTTC
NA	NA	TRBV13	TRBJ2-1	CASPGADEQFF	TGTGCCAGCCCCGGAGCGGATGAGCAGTTCTTC
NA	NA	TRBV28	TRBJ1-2	CASSLEVYPPGYTF	TGTGCCAGCAGTTTGGAGGTTTACCCTCCTGGCTACACCTTC
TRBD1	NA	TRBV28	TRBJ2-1	CASSPGTGVHEQFF	TGTGCCAGCAGTCCCGGGACAGGGGTCCATGAGCAGTTCTTC
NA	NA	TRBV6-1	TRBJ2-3	CASSRRTGGTDTQYF	TGTGCCAGCAGCCGGAGGACGGGGGGCACAGATACGCAGTATTTT
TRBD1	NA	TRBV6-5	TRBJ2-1	CASRLDREQFF	TGTGCCAGCAGACTGGACAGGGAGCAGTTCTTC
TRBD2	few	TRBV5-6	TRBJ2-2	CASSLWSSGGDTGELFF	TGTGCCAGCAGCTTGTGGTCCAGCGGGGGGGACACCGGGGAGCTGTTTTTT
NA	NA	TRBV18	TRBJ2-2	CASSPPGAGELFF	TGTGCCAGCTCACCACCCGGGGCCGGGGAGCTGTTTTTT
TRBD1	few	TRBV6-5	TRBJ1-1	CASSWTGNTEAFF	TGTGCCAGCAGTTGGACAGGGAACACTGAAGCTTTCTTT
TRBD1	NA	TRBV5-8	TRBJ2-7	CASSTRQGITYEQYF	TGTGCCAGCAGCACCAGACAGGGGATCACCTACGAGCAGTACTTC
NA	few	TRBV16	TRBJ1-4	CASSQFRMEIEKLFF	TGTGCCAGCAGCCAATTTCGGATGGAGATTGAAAAACTGTTTTTT
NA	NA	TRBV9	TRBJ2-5	CASSVGSETQYF	TGTGCCAGCAGCGTAGGAAGCGAGACCCAGTACTTC
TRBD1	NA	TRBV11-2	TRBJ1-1	CASSWGQQNTEAFF	TGTGCCAGCAGCTGGGGACAGCAAAACACTGAAGCTTTCTTT
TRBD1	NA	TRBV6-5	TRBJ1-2	CASSYSDRAYGYTF	TGTGCCAGCAGTTACTCAGACAGGGCCTATGGCTACACCTTC
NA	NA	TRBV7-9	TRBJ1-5	CASSFTGSNQPQHF	TGTGCCAGCAGCTTTACAGGTTCCAATCAGCCCCAGCATTTT
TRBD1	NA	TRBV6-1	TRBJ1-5	CASSESLWGTDKYSNQPQHF	TGTGCCAGCAGTGAATCACTTTGGGGGACAGACAAATATAGCAATCAGCCCCAGCATTTT
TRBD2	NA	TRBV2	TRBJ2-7	CASSEAARPLRGGTNYEQYF	TGTGCCAGCAGTGAAGCGGCGCGCCCCCTTCGCGGGGGAACAAACTACGAGCAGTACTTC
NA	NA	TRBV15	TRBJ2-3	CATSRVSVEMWGGTDTQYF	TGTGCCACCAGCAGAGTCTCGGTGGAAATGTGGGGGGGCACAGATACGCAGTATTTT
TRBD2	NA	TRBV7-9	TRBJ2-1	CASSHPPTSGTLYNEQFF	TGTGCCAGCAGCCATCCACCCACTAGCGGGACCCTCTACAATGAGCAGTTCTTC
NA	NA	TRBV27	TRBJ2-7	CASSFAGYPYEQYF	TGTGCCAGCAGTTTCGCGGGGTATCCCTACGAGCAGTACTTC
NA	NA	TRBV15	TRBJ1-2	CATSRDWGLQEGYGYTF	TGTGCCACCAGCAGAGATTGGGGCCTTCAGGAGGGATATGGCTACACCTTC
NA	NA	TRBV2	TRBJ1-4	CASRRTEKLFF	TGTGCCAGCAGACGGACAGAAAAACTGTTTTTT
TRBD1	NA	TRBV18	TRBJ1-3	CASSPGGQGWMDTIYF	TGTGCCAGCTCACCCGGAGGACAGGGGTGGATGGACACCATATATTTT
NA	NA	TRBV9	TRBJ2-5	CASSVNLQETQYF	TGTGCCAGCAGCGTGAACTTACAAGAGACCCAGTACTTC
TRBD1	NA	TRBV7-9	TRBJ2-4	CASSLTDRGQAKNIQYF	TGTGCCAGCAGCTTAACCGACAGGGGCCAAGCCAAAAACATTCAGTACTTC
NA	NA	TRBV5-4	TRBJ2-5	CASRRDYQETQYF	TGTGCCAGCCGTCGGGACTACCAAGAGACCCAGTACTTC
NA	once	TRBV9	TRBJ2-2	CASSVTPLRVLNTGELFF	TGTGCCAGCAGCGTAACCCCTCTGAGGGTCCTGAACACCGGGGAGCTGTTTTTT
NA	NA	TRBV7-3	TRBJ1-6	CASSLRGGPNSPLHF	TGTGCCAGCAGCTTAAGGGGGGGACCTAATTCACCCCTCCACTTT
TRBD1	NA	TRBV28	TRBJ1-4	CASSLGQGKPYRPCINKKLFF	TGTGCCAGCAGTCTCGGACAGGGGAAACCCTACCGGCCATGCATAAATAAAAAACTGTTTTTT
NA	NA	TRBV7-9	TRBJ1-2	CASSFAVGGYTF	TGTGCCAGCAGCTTTGCTGTCGGTGGCTACACCTTC
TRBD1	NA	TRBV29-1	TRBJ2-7	CSVGKSQGASLYEQYF	TGCAGCGTAGGCAAATCACAGGGGGCCTCTCTCTACGAGCAGTACTTC
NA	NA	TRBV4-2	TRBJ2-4	CASSPRQKNIQYF	TGTGCCAGCAGCCCGCGACAGAAAAACATTCAGTACTTC
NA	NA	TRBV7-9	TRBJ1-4	CASSLGGFDEKLFF	TGTGCCAGCAGCTTAGGCGGGTTTGATGAAAAACTGTTTTTT
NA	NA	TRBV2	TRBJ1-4	CASSARRALNEKLFF	TGTGCCAGCAGTGCACGGAGGGCCCTAAATGAAAAACTGTTTTTT
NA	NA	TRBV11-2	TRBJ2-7	CASSLGLAEQYF	TGTGCCAGCAGCCTAGGGCTTGCCGAGCAGTACTTC